Detailed here is one T cell receptor (beta chain). This sample is drawn from a study of blood T cell repertoires in COVID-19. The table came from immunoSEQ multiplex PCR; TCRdb's copy has only in-frame clones and leaves some out. This sample has about 160,000 clones, with approximately 85% found just once. The germline V gene has CDR1 SEHNR and CDR2 FQNEAQ (reference sequence). The CDR3 has 14 amino acids. Trimming shortened V by 0 bases and J by 10 bases, and 12 bases separated the two germline ends. Sequenced: peripheral blood. The rearrangement uses TRBV7-9 and TRBJ1-4; the D gene is possibly TRBD1 (6 bases). This TCR was recovered from a man older than 75 with COVID-19, enrolled during active disease. The CDR3 coding sequence is TGTGCCAGCAGCTTAGCCGGGGGGGCTGGAAAACTGTTTTTT. The encoded protein is CASSLAGGAGKLFF.